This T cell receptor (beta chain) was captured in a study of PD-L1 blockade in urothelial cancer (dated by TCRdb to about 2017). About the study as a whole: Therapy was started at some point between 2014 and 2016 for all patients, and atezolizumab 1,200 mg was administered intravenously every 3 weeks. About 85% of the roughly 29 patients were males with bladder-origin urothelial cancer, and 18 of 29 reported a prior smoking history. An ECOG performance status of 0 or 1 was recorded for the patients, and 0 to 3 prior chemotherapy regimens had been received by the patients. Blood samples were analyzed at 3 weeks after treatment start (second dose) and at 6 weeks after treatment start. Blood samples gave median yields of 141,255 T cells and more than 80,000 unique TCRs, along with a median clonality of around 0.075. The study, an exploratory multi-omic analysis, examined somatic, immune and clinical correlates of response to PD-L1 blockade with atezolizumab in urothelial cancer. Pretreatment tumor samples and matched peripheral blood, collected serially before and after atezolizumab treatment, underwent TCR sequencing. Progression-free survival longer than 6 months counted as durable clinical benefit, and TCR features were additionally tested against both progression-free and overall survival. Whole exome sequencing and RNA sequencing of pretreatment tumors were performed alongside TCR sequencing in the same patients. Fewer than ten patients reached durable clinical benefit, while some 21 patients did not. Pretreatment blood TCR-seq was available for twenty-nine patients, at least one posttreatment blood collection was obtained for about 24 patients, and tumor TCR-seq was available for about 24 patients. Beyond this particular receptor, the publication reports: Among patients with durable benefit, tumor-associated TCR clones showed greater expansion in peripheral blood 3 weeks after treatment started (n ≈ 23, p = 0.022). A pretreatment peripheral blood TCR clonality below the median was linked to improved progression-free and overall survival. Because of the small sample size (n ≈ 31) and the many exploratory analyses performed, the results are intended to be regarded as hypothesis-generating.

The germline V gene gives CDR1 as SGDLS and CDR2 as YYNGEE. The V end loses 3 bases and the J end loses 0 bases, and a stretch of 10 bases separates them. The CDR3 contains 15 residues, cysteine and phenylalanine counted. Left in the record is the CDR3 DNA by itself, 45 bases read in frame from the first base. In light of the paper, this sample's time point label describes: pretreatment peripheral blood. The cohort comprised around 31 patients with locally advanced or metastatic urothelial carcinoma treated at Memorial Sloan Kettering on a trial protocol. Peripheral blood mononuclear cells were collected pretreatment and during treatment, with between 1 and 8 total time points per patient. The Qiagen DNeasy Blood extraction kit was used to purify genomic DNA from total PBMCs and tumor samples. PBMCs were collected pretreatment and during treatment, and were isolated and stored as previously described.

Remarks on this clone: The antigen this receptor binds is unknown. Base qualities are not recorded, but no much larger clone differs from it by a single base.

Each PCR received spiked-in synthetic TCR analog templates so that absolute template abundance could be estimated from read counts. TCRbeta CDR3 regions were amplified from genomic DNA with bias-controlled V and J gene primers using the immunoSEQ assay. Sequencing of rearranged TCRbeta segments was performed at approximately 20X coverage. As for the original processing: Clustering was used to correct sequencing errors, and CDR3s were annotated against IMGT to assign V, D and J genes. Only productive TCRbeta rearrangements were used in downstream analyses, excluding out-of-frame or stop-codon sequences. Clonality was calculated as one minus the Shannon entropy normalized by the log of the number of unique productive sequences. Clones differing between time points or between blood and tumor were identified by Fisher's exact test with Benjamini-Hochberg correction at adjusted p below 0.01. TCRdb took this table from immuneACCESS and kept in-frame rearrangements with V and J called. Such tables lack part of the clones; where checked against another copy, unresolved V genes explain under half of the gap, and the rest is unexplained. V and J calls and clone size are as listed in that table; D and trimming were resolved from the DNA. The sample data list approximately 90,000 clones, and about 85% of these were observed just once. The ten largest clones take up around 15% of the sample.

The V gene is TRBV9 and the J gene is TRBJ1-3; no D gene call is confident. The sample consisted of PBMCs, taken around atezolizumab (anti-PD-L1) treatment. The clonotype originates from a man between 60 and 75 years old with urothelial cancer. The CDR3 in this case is CASSGGFGSGNTIYF. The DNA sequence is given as TGTGCCAGCAGCGGAGGTTTCGGCTCTGGAAACACCATATATTTT. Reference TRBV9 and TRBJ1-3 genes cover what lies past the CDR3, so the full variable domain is DSGVTQTPKHLITATGQRVTLRCSPRSGDLSVYWYQQSLDQGLQFLIQYYNGEERAKGNILERFSAQQFPDLHSELNLSSLELGDSALYFCASSGGFGSGNTIYFGEGSWLTVV.